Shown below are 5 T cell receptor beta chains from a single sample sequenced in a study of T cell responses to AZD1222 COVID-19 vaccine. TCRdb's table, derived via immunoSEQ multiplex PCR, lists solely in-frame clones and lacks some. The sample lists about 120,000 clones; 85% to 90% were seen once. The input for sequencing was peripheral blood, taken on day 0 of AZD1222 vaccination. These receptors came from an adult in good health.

CDR3 nucleotides: TGTGCCAGCAGCCCCGGGGCTCAGAGCTCCTATAATTCACCCCTCCACTTT. Residues: CASSPGAQSSYNSPLHF. This sequence joins TRBV9 and TRBJ1-6; possible D gene TRBD1, 5 bases. The CDR3 is 17 residues long. Germline CDR1 is SGDLS and CDR2 is YYNGEE. The V and J ends lost 4 bases and 0 bases respectively, with 14 bases between them.

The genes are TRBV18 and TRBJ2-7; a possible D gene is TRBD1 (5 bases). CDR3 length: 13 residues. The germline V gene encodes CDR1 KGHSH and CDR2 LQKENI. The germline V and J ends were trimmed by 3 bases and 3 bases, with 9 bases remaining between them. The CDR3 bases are TGTGCCAGCTCACCCGACAGCAACTACGAGCAGTACTTC. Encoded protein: CASSPDSNYEQYF.

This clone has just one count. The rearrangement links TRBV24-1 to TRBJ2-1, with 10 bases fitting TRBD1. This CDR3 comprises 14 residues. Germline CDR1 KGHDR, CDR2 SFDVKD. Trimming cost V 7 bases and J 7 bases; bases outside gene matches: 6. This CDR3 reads CATRAGQGFNEQFF. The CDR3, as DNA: TGTGCCACCAGGGCGGGACAGGGGTTTAATGAGCAGTTCTTC.

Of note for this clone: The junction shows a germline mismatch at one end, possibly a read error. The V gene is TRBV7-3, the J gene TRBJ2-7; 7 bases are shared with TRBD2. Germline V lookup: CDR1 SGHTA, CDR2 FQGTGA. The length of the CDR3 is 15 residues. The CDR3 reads CASSLTGGSPYEQYF. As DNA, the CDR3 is TGTGCCAGCAGCCTAACCGGGGGGTCCCCCTACGAGCAGTACTTC.

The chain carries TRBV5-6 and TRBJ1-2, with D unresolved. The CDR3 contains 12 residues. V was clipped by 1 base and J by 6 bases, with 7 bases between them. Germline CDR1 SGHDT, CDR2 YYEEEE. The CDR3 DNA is TGTGCCAGCAGCTTGTCACTCGATGGCTACACCTTC. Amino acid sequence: CASSLSLDGYTF. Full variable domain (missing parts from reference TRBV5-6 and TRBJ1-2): DAGVTQSPTHLIKTRGQQVTLRCSPKSGHDTVSWYQQALGQGPQFIFQYYEEEERQRGNFPDRFSGHQFPNYSSELNVNALLLGDSALYLCASSLSLDGYTFGSGTRLTVV.